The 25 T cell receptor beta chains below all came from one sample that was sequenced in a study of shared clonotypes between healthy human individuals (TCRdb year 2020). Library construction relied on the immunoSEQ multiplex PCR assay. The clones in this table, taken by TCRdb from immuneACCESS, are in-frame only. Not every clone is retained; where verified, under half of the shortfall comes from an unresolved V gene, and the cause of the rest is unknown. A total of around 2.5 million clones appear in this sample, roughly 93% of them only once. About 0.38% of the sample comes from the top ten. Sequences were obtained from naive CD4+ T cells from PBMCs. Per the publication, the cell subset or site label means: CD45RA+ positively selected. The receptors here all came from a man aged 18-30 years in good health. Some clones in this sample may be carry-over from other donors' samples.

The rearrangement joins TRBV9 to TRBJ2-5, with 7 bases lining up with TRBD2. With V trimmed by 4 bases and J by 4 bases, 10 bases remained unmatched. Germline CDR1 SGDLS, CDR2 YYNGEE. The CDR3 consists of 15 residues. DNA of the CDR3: TGTGCCAGCAGCCGCGCCCTAGCGGTGGGAGAGACCCAGTACTTC. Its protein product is CASSRALAVGETQYF.

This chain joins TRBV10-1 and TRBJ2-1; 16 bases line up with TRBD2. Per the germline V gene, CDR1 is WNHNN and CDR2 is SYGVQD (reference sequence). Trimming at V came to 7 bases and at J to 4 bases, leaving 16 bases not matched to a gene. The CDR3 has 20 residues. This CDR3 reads CASTPEPGLAGGKPYNEQFF. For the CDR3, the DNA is TGCGCCAGCACCCCCGAACCGGGACTAGCGGGAGGGAAGCCGTACAATGAGCAGTTCTTC.

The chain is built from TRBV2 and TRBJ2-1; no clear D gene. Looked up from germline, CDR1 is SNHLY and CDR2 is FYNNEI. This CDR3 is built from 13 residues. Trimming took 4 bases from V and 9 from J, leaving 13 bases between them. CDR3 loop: CASSAPGFGEQFF. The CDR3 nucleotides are TGTGCCAGCAGTGCACCGGGCTTCGGTGAGCAGTTCTTC.

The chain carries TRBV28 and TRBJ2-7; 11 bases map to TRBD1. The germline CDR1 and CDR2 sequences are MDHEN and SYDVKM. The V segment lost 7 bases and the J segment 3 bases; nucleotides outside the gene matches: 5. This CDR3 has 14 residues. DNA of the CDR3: TGTGCCAGCATCGGCGGGACAGGGGGCTACGAGCAGTACTTC. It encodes CASIGGTGGYEQYF. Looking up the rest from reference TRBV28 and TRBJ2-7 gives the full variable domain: DVKVTQSSRYLVKRTGEKVFLECVQDMDHENMFWYRQDPGLGLRLIYFSYDVKMKEKGDIPEGYSVSREKKERFSLILESASTNQTSMYLCASIGGTGGYEQYFGPGTRLTVT.

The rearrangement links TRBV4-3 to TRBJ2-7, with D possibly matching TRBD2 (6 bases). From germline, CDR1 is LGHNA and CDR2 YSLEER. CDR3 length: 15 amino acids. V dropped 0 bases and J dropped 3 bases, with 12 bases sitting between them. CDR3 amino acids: CASSQDQPGDYEQYF. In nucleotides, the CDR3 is TGCGCCAGCAGCCAAGATCAACCGGGGGACTACGAGCAGTACTTC.

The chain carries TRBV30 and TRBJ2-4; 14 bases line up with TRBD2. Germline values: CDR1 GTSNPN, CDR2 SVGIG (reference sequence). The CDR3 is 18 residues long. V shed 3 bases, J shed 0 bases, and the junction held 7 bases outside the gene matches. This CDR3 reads CAWRTGLAGDGAKNIQYF. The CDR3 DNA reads TGTGCCTGGAGGACGGGACTAGCGGGGGACGGAGCCAAAAACATTCAGTACTTC. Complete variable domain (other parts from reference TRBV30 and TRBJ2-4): SQTIHQWPATLVQPVGSPLSLECTVEGTSNPNLYWYRQAAGRGLQLLFYSVGIGQISSEVPQNLSASRPQDRQFILSSKKLLLSDSGFYLCAWRTGLAGDGAKNIQYFGAGTRLSVL.

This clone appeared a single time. As DNA, the CDR3 is TGCGCCAGCAGCCAAGATGTAAGCGGGAGCGGGGATGAGCAGTTCTTC. It specifies CASSQDVSGSGDEQFF. The gene calls are TRBV4-3 and TRBJ2-1, with 8 bases that match TRBD2. The V segment lost 0 bases and the J segment 8 bases; nucleotides outside the gene matches: 9. The CDR3 loop spans 16 amino acids. CDR1 and CDR2 (germline): LGHNA, YSLEER.

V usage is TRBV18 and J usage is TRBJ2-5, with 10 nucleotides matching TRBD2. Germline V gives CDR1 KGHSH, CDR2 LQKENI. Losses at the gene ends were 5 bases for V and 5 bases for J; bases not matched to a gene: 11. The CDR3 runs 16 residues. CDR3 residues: CASSSASGSGGETQYF. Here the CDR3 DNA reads TGTGCCAGCTCATCGGCTAGCGGGAGTGGCGGGGAGACCCAGTACTTC.

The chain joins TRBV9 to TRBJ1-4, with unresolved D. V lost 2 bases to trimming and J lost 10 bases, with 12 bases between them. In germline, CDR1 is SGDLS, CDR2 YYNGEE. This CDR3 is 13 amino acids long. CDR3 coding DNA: TGTGCCAGCAGCGTTGGCTTCTCCGGAAAACTGTTTTTT. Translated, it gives CASSVGFSGKLFF.

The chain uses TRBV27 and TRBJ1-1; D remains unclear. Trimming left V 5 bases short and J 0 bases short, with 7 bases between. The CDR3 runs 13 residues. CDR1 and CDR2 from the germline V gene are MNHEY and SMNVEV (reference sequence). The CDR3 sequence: CASSNNMNTEAFF. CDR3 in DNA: TGTGCCAGCAGTAACAACATGAACACTGAAGCTTTCTTT.

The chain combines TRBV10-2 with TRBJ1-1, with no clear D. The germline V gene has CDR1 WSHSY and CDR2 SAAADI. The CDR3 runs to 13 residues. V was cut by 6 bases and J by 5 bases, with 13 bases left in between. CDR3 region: CASRERLGTEAFF. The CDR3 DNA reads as TGCGCCAGCAGGGAGAGATTGGGAACTGAAGCTTTCTTT.

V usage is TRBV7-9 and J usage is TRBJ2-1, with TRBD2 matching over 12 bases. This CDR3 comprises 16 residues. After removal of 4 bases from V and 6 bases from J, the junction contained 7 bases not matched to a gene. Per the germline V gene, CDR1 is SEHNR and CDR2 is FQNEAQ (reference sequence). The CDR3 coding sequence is TGTGCCAGCAGCTCGACTAGCGGGAGAAGTTTCAATGAGCAGTTCTTC. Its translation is CASSSTSGRSFNEQFF.

CDR3 amino acids: CASSVDGLIGKLFF. Here the CDR3 DNA reads TGTGCCAGCAGCGTGGACGGATTAATAGGGAAACTGTTTTTT. This chain joins TRBV9 and TRBJ1-4; D uncertain. This CDR3 contains 14 residues. V was clipped by 2 bases and J by 11 bases, with 16 bases between them. From germline, CDR1 is SGDLS and CDR2 YYNGEE.

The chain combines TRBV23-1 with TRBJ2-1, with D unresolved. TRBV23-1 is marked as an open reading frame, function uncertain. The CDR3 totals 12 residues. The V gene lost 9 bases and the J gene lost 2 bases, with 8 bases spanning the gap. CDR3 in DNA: TGCGCCAGTTGCAGAGCCTACAATGAGCAGTTCTTC. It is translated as CASCRAYNEQFF.

The CDR3 protein is CASREARDGYTF. CDR3 DNA: TGTGCCAGCCGGGAAGCCAGAGATGGCTACACCTTC. The rearrangement joins TRBV28 to TRBJ1-2, with no clear D. Trimming shortened V by 8 bases and J by 6 bases, and 13 bases separated the two germline ends. CDR3 size: 12 residues. Germline assignment: CDR1 MDHEN and CDR2 SYDVKM.

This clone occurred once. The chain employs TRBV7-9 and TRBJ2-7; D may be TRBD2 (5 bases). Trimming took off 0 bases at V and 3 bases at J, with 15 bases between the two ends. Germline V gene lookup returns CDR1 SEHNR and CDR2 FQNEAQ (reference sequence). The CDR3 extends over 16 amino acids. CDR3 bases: TGTGCCAGCAGCTTAGCGCGATCGTCCGCGGGCTACGAGCAGTACTTC. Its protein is CASSLARSSAGYEQYF.

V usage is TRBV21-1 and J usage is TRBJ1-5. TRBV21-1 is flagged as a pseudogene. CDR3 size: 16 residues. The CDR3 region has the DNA TGTGCCAGCAGCAGTGGGGGGGCGAAGGGCAATCAGCCCCAGCATTTT. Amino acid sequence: CASSSGGAKGNQPQHF.

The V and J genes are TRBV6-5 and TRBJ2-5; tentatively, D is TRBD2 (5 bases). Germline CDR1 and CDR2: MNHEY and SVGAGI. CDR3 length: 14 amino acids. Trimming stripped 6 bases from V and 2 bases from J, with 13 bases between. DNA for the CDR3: TGTGCCAGCAGGTGGAGGCCAACACAAGAGACCCAGTACTTC. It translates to CASRWRPTQETQYF.

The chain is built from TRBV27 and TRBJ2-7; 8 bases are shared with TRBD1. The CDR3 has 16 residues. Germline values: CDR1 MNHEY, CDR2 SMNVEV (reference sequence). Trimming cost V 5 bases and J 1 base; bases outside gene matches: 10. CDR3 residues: CASSPLRQGRSYEQYF. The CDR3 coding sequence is TGTGCCAGCAGTCCCCTAAGACAGGGGAGATCCTACGAGCAGTACTTC.

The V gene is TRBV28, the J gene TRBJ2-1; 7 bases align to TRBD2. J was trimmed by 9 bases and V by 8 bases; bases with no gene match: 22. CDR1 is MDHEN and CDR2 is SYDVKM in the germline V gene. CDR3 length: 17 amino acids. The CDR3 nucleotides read TGTGCCAGCCGTTCCCCCCTGGGAGGGGCCCACATTCTTGAGCAGTTCTTC. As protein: CASRSPLGGAHILEQFF.

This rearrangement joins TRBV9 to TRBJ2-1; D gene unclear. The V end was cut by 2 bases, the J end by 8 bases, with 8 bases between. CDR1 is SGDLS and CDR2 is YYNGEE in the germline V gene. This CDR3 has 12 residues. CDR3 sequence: CASSVTGHEQFF. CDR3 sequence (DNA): TGTGCCAGCAGCGTCACCGGCCATGAGCAGTTCTTC.

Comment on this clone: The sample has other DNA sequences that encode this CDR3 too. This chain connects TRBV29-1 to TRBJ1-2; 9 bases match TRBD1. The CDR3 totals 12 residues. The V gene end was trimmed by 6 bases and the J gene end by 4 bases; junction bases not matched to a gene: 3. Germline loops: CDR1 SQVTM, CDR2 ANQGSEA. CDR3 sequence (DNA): TGCAGCGTAGGGGGACAGGGCTATGGCTACACCTTC. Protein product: CSVGGQGYGYTF.

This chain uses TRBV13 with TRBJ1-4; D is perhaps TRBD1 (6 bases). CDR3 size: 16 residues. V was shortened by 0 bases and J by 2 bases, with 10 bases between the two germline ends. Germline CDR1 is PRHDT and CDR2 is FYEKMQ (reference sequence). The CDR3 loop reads CASSLGLRGTNEKLFF. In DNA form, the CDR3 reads TGTGCCAGCAGCTTAGGCCTAAGGGGGACTAATGAAAAACTGTTTTTT.

The CDR3 DNA follows: TGTGCCAGCAGCTCTGTAGCGGGAGAGACAGATACGCAGTATTTT. Translating gives CASSSVAGETDTQYF. The chain links TRBV7-9 to TRBJ2-3; 9 bases line up with TRBD2. The CDR3 runs 15 residues. Germline CDR1 and CDR2: SEHNR and FQNEAQ (reference sequence). The V and J ends lost 4 bases and 3 bases, in that order; junction bases with no gene match: 5.

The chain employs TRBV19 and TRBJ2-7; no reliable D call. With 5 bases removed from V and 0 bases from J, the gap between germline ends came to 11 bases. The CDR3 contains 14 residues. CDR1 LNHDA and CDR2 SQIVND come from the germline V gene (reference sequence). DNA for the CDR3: TGTGCCAGTAGTCCTCGGACCGACTCCTACGAGCAGTACTTC. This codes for CASSPRTDSYEQYF.